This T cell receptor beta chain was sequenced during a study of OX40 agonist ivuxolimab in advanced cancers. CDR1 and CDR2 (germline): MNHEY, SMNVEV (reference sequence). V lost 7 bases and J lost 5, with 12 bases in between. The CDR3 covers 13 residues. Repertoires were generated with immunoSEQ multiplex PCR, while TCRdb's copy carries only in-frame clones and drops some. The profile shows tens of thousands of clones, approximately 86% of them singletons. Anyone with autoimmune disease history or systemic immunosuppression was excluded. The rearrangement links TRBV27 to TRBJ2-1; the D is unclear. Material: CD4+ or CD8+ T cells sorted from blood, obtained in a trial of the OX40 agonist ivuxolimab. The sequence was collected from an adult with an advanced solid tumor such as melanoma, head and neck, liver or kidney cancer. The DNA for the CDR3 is TGTGCCAGCACCACGGGTAGAAACAATGAGCAGTTCTTC. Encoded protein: CASTTGRNNEQFF.